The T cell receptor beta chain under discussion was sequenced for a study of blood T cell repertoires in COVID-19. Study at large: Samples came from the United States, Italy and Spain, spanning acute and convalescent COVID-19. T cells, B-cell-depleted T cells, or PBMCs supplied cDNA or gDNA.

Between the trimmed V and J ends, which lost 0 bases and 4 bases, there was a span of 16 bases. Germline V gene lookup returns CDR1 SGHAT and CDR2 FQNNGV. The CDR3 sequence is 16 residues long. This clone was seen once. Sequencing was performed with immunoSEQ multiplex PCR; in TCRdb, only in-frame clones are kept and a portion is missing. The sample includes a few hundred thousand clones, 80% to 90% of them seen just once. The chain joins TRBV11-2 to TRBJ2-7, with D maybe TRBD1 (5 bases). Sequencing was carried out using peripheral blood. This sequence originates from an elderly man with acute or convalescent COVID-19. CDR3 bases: TGTGCCAGCAGCTTAGATATCGGGCAGGGCACTTACGAGCAGTACTTC. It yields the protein CASSLDIGQGTYEQYF.